A selection of T cell receptor beta chains follows, all from one sample in a study of OX40 agonist ivuxolimab in advanced cancers. Sequenced by immunoSEQ multiplex PCR; TCRdb stores in-frame clones only, minus some. This sample has tens of thousands of clones, with roughly 84% found just once. Source: CD4+ or CD8+ T cells sorted from blood, taken in a trial of the OX40 agonist ivuxolimab. The receptors were gathered from an adult with an advanced solid tumor such as melanoma, head and neck, liver or kidney cancer. Both conserved end residues are part of each CDR3. The D gene is left open where the match is weak. Where a row states a size, it is once, few, many or the class of an expanded clone; other rows omit it.

D	V	size	J	length	DNA	CDR3
TRBD1	TRBV6-1	-	TRBJ2-5	18	TGTGCCAGCAGTGAAGCGAGGTTGTCAGGGGGCCGCGGAGAGACCCAGTACTTC	CASSEARLSGGRGETQYF
-	TRBV11-2	-	TRBJ2-1	16	TGTGCCAGCAGCTTAGGATCGGGGGTTGCCTACAATGAGCAGTTCTTC	CASSLGSGVAYNEQFF
-	TRBV12-2	-	TRBJ2-1	12	TGTGCAAGTCGCTGGACCGCGGATGAGCAGTTCTTC	CASRWTADEQFF
-	TRBV6-1	few	TRBJ2-7	10	TGTGCCAGCAGTGGCTACGAGCAGTACTTC	CASSGYEQYF
TRBD2	TRBV9	-	TRBJ2-5	16	TGTGCCAGCAGCGTAGGCGGGGGTGTGTACCAAGAGACCCAGTACTTC	CASSVGGGVYQETQYF
-	TRBV19	-	TRBJ2-7	14	TGTGCCAGTAGTATGTCAGTTGGAGAGCAAGGGCAGTACTTC	CASSMSVGEQGQYF
TRBD2	TRBV5-1	-	TRBJ2-1	16	TGCGCCAGCAGCCTGGTGAGCGGGGGTTCCTACAATGAGCAGTTCTTC	CASSLVSGGSYNEQFF
-	TRBV18	-	TRBJ2-1	24	TGTGCCAGCTCACCATCGTTTGGACAGGGGGCAACTAGCGGGAGTCTTTATGCCTACAATGAGCAGTTCTTC	CASSPSFGQGATSGSLYAYNEQFF
-	TRBV9	-	TRBJ1-2	15	TGTGCCAGCAGCGAGACCGCGGGCTCTAACTATGGCTACACCTTC	CASSETAGSNYGYTF
-	TRBV6-1	-	TRBJ2-7	14	TGTGCCAGCAGACGGGAGCCCTCCTATCACGAGCAGTACTTC	CASRREPSYHEQYF
TRBD1	TRBV28	-	TRBJ2-3	13	TGTGCCAGCAGTTTTCCGGGACAGGGCGTATTGCATTTT	CASSFPGQGVLHF
TRBD1	TRBV28	-	TRBJ1-2	15	TGTGCCAGCAGTTCCGCCGGGACAGGGCTAGATGGCTACACCTTC	CASSSAGTGLDGYTF
-	TRBV27	few	TRBJ2-1	13	TGTGCCAGCAGTTTATGGTCCCAGGGCGAGCAGTTCTTC	CASSLWSQGEQFF
-	TRBV5-1	-	TRBJ2-3	16	TGCGCCAGCAGCATCCTTGGGACCCCGGCGGCAGATACGCAGTATTTT	CASSILGTPAADTQYF
-	TRBV10-2	few	TRBJ2-7	12	TGCGCCAGCAGTGAGTCGATGTCCAAGCAGTACTTC	CASSESMSKQYF
-	TRBV6-6	-	TRBJ2-5	15	TGTGCCAGCATCGCCGGGGGACTTGCGGGGGAGACCCAGTACTTC	CASIAGGLAGETQYF
TRBD1	TRBV11-2	-	TRBJ1-1	13	TGTGCCAGCAGCTTCGGACAGGGGGTGGAAGCTTTCTTT	CASSFGQGVEAFF
-	TRBV14	-	TRBJ2-1	12	TGTGCCAGCAGCCCCTTCGGCCATGAGCAGTTCTTC	CASSPFGHEQFF
-	TRBV18	-	TRBJ1-5	14	TGTGCCAGCTCACCGGACACGGTGAGTCAGCCCCAGCATTTT	CASSPDTVSQPQHF
TRBD1	TRBV29-1	-	TRBJ2-1	13	TGCAGCGTTCACGACAGGGGGTTTGATGAGCAGTTCTTC	CSVHDRGFDEQFF
-	TRBV28	-	TRBJ2-7	11	TGTGCCAGCAGTAGCTCCTACGAGCAGTACTTC	CASSSSYEQYF
TRBD1	TRBV6-1	-	TRBJ1-4	15	TGTGCCAGCAGGGGCCGGGGACAGGGGATTGAAAAACTGTTTTTT	CASRGRGQGIEKLFF
-	TRBV28	-	TRBJ2-4	17	TGTGCCAGCAGTTTACCCTCTAGCGTCCCGGCCAAAAACATTCAGTACTTC	CASSLPSSVPAKNIQYF
TRBD1	TRBV7-2	-	TRBJ2-5	15	TGTGCCAGCAGCTTAGCCGCAGGGGGCTGGGAGACCCAGTACTTC	CASSLAAGGWETQYF
-	TRBV19	-	TRBJ2-1	13	TGTGCCAGTAGTAGAGCCCCAGTGAATGAGCAGTTCTTC	CASSRAPVNEQFF
-	TRBV9	few	TRBJ1-6	15	TGTGCCAGCAGCTTACATAGCTCCTATAATTCACCCCTCCACTTT	CASSLHSSYNSPLHF
TRBD1	TRBV13	-	TRBJ2-3	15	TGTGCCAGCAGCTTAGCTGGACAGGACACAGATACGCAGTATTTT	CASSLAGQDTDTQYF
-	TRBV6-1	-	TRBJ2-1	14	TGTGCCAGTACTCTTCGCCGGGACTACAATGAGCAGTTCTTC	CASTLRRDYNEQFF
-	TRBV5-5	once	TRBJ2-3	13	TGTGCCAGCAGCTTGTCGGTTGTGGATACGCAGTATTTT	CASSLSVVDTQYF
-	TRBV7-8	-	TRBJ2-4	14	TGTGCCAGCAGCTACCGAGGAGACACGGACATTCAGTACTTC	CASSYRGDTDIQYF
-	TRBV10-2	-	TRBJ1-4	16	TGCGCCAGCAGTTCGAGGGGAGAGGGGACTAATGAAAAACTGTTTTTT	CASSSRGEGTNEKLFF
-	TRBV5-6	-	TRBJ1-2	14	TGTGCCAGCAGCGGGGACGGAACTAACTATGGCTACACCTTC	CASSGDGTNYGYTF
TRBD1	TRBV5-6	few	TRBJ1-2	14	TGTGCCAGCAGCTACCGGGACAGATACTATGGCTACACCTTC	CASSYRDRYYGYTF
-	TRBV6-6	-	TRBJ2-1	14	TGTGCCAGCAGTCCCCGGGAAAACTACAATGAGCAGTTCTTC	CASSPRENYNEQFF
-	TRBV19	-	TRBJ2-2	14	TGTGCCAGTAGAAACCAACAAGGGGCCGGGGAGCTGTTTTTT	CASRNQQGAGELFF
-	TRBV6-1	-	TRBJ2-3	14	TGTGCCAGCAGTGAAGCAGGGCGGACAGATACGCAGTATTTT	CASSEAGRTDTQYF
TRBD2	TRBV28	-	TRBJ2-7	15	TGTGCCAGCAGAATTAGCGGGGGGCCAACCTACGAGCAGTACTTC	CASRISGGPTYEQYF
TRBD1	TRBV6-1	-	TRBJ1-6	14	TGTGCCAGCAGTCCCGGGACAGATAATTCACCCCTCCACTTT	CASSPGTDNSPLHF
-	TRBV5-4	-	TRBJ2-7	15	TGTGCCAGCAGCCGTTGGGACGTCAGCTCCTACGAGCAGTACTTC	CASSRWDVSSYEQYF
TRBD1	TRBV11-2	-	TRBJ1-5	15	TGTGCCAGCAGCTCCGCAGGGGGTAGCAATCAGCCCCAGCATTTT	CASSSAGGSNQPQHF
TRBD1	TRBV19	-	TRBJ2-1	14	TGTGCCAGTAGCTGGGGACAGCAATACAATGAGCAGTTCTTC	CASSWGQQYNEQFF
-	TRBV7-3	-	TRBJ1-3	15	TGTGCCAGCAGCTTAAGCCCCGGGGCTGGAAACACCATATATTTT	CASSLSPGAGNTIYF
-	TRBV9	-	TRBJ2-5	13	TGTGCCAGCAGCGTAGTCCAGGGAGGGACCCAGTACTTC	CASSVVQGGTQYF
-	TRBV10-1	-	TRBJ2-5	13	TGCGCCAGCAGCATAGCGGAGAAAGAGACCCAGTACTTC	CASSIAEKETQYF
TRBD1	TRBV4-1	medium-sized	TRBJ2-2	17	TGCGCCAGCAGCCAAGAATCCGGACAGGGGTCTGGCGGGGAGCTGTTTTTT	CASSQESGQGSGGELFF
-	TRBV15	-	TRBJ1-1	15	TGTGCCACCAGCGCCGCTTTAGGGGCTTGGACTGAAGCTTTCTTT	CATSAALGAWTEAFF
TRBD2	TRBV5-4	-	TRBJ2-1	16	TGTGCCAGCAGCGTGGACGGGACTAGCGGATACAATGAGCAGTTCTTC	CASSVDGTSGYNEQFF
TRBD1	TRBV28	-	TRBJ1-1	15	TGTGCCAGCAGCAGCACGGGACAGGGGGACGCTGAAGCTTTCTTT	CASSSTGQGDAEAFF
TRBD1	TRBV28	-	TRBJ2-5	15	TGTGCCAGCAGTCATACAGGGGGCCCGCAAGAGACCCAGTACTTC	CASSHTGGPQETQYF
-	TRBV6-1	-	TRBJ1-2	13	TGTGCCAGCAGTGAACGGAGGGAGGCTGGCTACACCTTC	CASSERREAGYTF
-	TRBV6-6	once	TRBJ2-7	13	TGTGCCAGCAGTACCCCGGGAACCTACAAGCAGTACTTC	CASSTPGTYKQYF